This T cell receptor (beta chain) was captured by sequencing in a study of Ad26.COV2.S vaccination and SARS-CoV-2 variants. Overall study: Of the COV1001 trial arms, the Ad26.COV2.S arm included the donor. Overall study findings and caveats: People who got the vaccine or the placebo had similar non-spike TCR breadth. Reportedly, spike-specific CD8+ and CD4+ T cell responses achieved substantial breadth once vaccination had taken place. Total T cell responses, in the TCR breadth and depth analyses, may have been underestimated.

Noted treatment: 15 to 20 received Ad26.COV2.S at low or high dose, single or two shots; about 5 received placebo; per-sample allocation not given. Day 63 after the first injection of vaccine or placebo was the sampling time. Sequencing was performed with immunoSEQ multiplex PCR; in TCRdb, only in-frame clones are kept and a portion is missing. Of fewer than 500,000 clones detected, about 88% appear once; the ten largest clones hold about 2.7%. For this clone: Its target is unknown.

The receptor was isolated from a person aged 18-65 years who received the Ad26.COV2.S COVID-19 vaccine or a placebo. Sequences were derived from peripheral blood, sampled in a trial of Ad26.COV2.S vaccine versus placebo.

CDR3 nucleotide sequence: TGTGCCAGTAGTACCCGGGCTCCTGAGGGCTACACCTTC. This translates into CASSTRAPEGYTF. V is TRBV19 and J is TRBJ1-2, with unresolved D. The CDR3 runs 13 residues. The ends were cut back, 4 bases at V and 8 bases at J, with 14 bases in the middle. Germline loops: CDR1 LNHDA, CDR2 SQIVND (reference sequence).